The text below deals with one TCR beta chain. Its antigen is as yet unknown. One end of the junction does not line up with germline, which may come from a read error. The sample is drawn from a study of shared clonotypes between healthy human individuals. General study results and limits: It was only blood that was sampled, and tissue repertoires likely differ. Roughly 5% of naive CD4 clonotypes were common to several donors.

Sorted-subset replicate PCR reactions were performed with around 210 ng DNA, corresponding to roughly 31,000 T cell genomes. Sequencing was performed with immunoSEQ multiplex PCR; in TCRdb, only in-frame clones are kept and a portion is missing. Here the sample spans roughly 890,000 clones, 80% to 95% being singletons. CDR1 and CDR2 (germline): SQVTM, ANQGSEA. The CDR3 has 12 amino acids. Positive CCR7 selection of CD45RO-negative cells yielded the naive CD8 cells, and terminally differentiated effector memory CD45RA+ cells were excluded. The donors were all Caucasian adults (living in Nashville, Tennessee).

This clonotype was sampled from a man aged 25-45 years in good health. This chain links TRBV29-1 with TRBJ1-2; TRBD1 agrees at 8 bases. The material sequenced was naive CD8+ T cells sorted from blood. This CDR3 is CSVEDLGTGFTF. CDR3 nucleotides: TGCAGCGTTGAAGATCTGGGGACAGGCTTCACCTTC.